One sample yielded the 7 T cell receptor beta chains listed below, sequenced in a study of T cell responses to AZD1222 COVID-19 vaccine. The method was immunoSEQ multiplex PCR; TCRdb's version includes in-frame clones alone and lacks a portion of them. Of fewer than 200,000 clones in the sample, roughly 90% were seen once. Specimen: peripheral blood, collected 28 days after the second AZD1222 dose. The receptors here all came from an adult who received the AZD1222 COVID-19 vaccine.

The chain links TRBV18 to TRBJ1-2; tentatively, D is TRBD1 (6 bases). The length of the CDR3 is 14 residues. The germline V gene has CDR1 KGHSH and CDR2 LQKENI. V was shortened by 5 bases and J by 0 bases, with 10 bases between the two germline ends. The CDR3, as DNA: TGTGCCAGCTCAGAGGACAGAGCTAACTATGGCTACACCTTC. Its translation: CASSEDRANYGYTF.

The CDR3 region is CASSKVGTSTTGYEQYF. DNA of the CDR3: TGTGCCAGCAGCAAAGTCGGGACTAGCACAACGGGATACGAGCAGTACTTC. The chain employs TRBV21-1 and TRBJ2-7; TRBD2, the table's D call, lacks a check against the DNA. TRBV21-1 is flagged as a pseudogene. This CDR3 comprises 17 residues.

The chain uses TRBV9 and TRBJ1-1; 9 bases are shared with TRBD1. In germline, CDR1 is SGDLS, CDR2 YYNGEE. The J segment lost 11 bases and the V segment lost 4 bases, leaving 21 bases of the junction unmatched. The CDR3 length is 17 residues. The CDR3 spells CASSPIRDRVGVSGAFF. DNA for the CDR3: TGTGCCAGCAGCCCTATCCGGGACAGGGTTGGCGTAAGTGGGGCTTTCTTT.

V is TRBV6-5 and J is TRBJ1-1; D gene ambiguous. V lost 5 bases and J 5 bases, leaving 9 bases between the germline ends. This CDR3 comprises 12 residues. Germline CDR1 reads MNHEY; CDR2 reads SVGAGI. The CDR3, as DNA: TGTGCCAGCAGTCTCGGGGAGACTGAAGCTTTCTTT. Translating gives CASSLGETEAFF.

V gene TRBV29-1 combines with J gene TRBJ1-2, with TRBD1 matching over 7 bases. V trimming: 6 bases; J trimming: 5 bases; junction bases outside the gene matches: 6. Germline V gene lookup returns CDR1 SQVTM and CDR2 ANQGSEA. The CDR3 has 12 amino acids. In DNA, the CDR3 is TGCAGCGTAGAGGGACAGCATTATGGCTACACCTTC. It codes for CSVEGQHYGYTF.

This chain uses TRBV5-1 with TRBJ1-2; TRBD1 matches 10 bases. This CDR3 has 16 residues. Trimming at V came to 5 bases and at J to 1 base, leaving 8 bases not matched to a gene. Germline CDR1 reads SGHRS; CDR2 reads YFSETQ. The CDR3 loop reads CASRAGTGVINYGYTF. The CDR3 region has the DNA TGCGCCAGCAGGGCCGGGACAGGGGTCATTAACTATGGCTACACCTTC.

This chain uses TRBV30 with TRBJ1-3; possible D gene TRBD1, 5 bases. The V and J ends lost 0 bases and 2 bases respectively, with 5 bases between them. The germline V gene has CDR1 GTSNPN and CDR2 SVGIG (reference sequence). The CDR3 is made up of 13 amino acids. CDR3 loop: CAWSVRAGNTIYF. The CDR3, as DNA: TGTGCCTGGAGTGTCAGGGCTGGAAACACCATATATTTT.